The clone carrying this T cell receptor beta chain was found a few times. Its antigen is not known. Regarding time point: patch test 2, 6 weeks after DPC sensitization. Treatment defined: therapeutic diphenylcyclopropenone sensitization with weekly scalp DPC. Every donor had alopecia and was 18 to 70 years old; all were suitable for DPC. These data are taken from a study of human T cells and chemical hapten exposure. Study-wide results and caveats: Expanded TCRs showed more large CDR3 clusters than pre-sensitization or healthy control sets.

What the library attached to individual cDNA molecules were unique molecular identifiers. As handled by the study authors: Counting gave a median of 95,638 TCRs per sample, with values ranging from 23,224 to 690,600. One entry per CDR3 protein, called by TCRdb with MiXCR from the RACE reads. Clone size and V and J calls follow TCRdb, not the original study. The sample holds tens of thousands of distinct CDR3 sequences, roughly 10% seen once. Sequenced material: whole blood, taken in connection with sensitization to the hapten diphenylcyclopropenone (DPC). The sequence was collected from a young man with alopecia areata. Some clones in this sample may be carry-over from other donors' samples.

The CDR3 DNA reads TGTGCCAGCAGTTACTCTGTAGGTCTTTCTGAAGCTTTCTTT. Translating it yields CASSYSVGLSEAFF. The V call is TRBV6-5, the J call TRBJ1-1; D call uncertain. The CDR3 covers 14 residues. V dropped 0 bases and J dropped 6 bases, with 11 bases sitting between them. Germline CDR1 is MNHEY and CDR2 is SVGAGI.